What follows are 10 T cell receptor beta chains derived from one specimen sequenced in a study of glioma-infiltrating T cells after dendritic cell vaccination (dated by TCRdb to the mid-2010s). The library was obtained by the immunoSEQ multiplex PCR assay. TCRdb took this table from immuneACCESS and kept in-frame rearrangements with V and J called. Such tables lack part of the clones; where checked against another copy, unresolved V genes explain under half of the gap, and the rest is unexplained. The sample records about 91,000 clones, 81% of which are singletons. Jointly, the top ten make up over 2% of the sample. Interpreted using the paper, the time point label stands for: after dendritic cell vaccination, including at tumor progression/relapse. Sequenced material: blood, taken after dendritic cell vaccination. Source of these receptors: a human donor with glioblastoma.

The chain recombines TRBV2 with TRBJ2-7, with TRBD1 as a possible D gene (6 bases). This CDR3 comprises 14 residues. The V end was cut by 8 bases, the J end by 3 bases, with 17 bases between. Germline lookup yields CDR1 SNHLY and CDR2 FYNNEI. CDR3 in DNA: TGTGCCAGCGGTTTGTGGCCAGGGGACTACGAGCAGTACTTC. Its protein is CASGLWPGDYEQYF.

The chain joins TRBV6-1 to TRBJ1-5; D might be TRBD1 (5 bases). There are 14 residues in the CDR3. Germline assignment: CDR1 MNHNS and CDR2 SASEGT. V lost 2 bases and J lost 7, with 12 bases in between. CDR3 DNA: TGTGCCAGCAGTGAAAGGGGTGTTGGCCAGCCCCAGCATTTT. As protein: CASSERGVGQPQHF.

Remarks on this clone: Mismatch with germline at one junction end may stem from a read error. The J gene is TRBJ1-2, the V gene TRBV4-1, with no clear D. Germline CDR1 MGHRA, CDR2 YSYEKL. There are 16 residues in the CDR3. In DNA, the CDR3 is TGCGCCAGCAGCCACCCGTTTGCCCCCCCTAATTATGGCTACACCTTC. Protein product: CASSHPFAPPNYGYTF.

This chain links TRBV6-6 with TRBJ2-7; 10 positions agree with TRBD2. This CDR3 has 16 residues. Germline loops: CDR1 MNHNY, CDR2 SVGAGI (reference sequence). V lost 6 bases to trimming and J lost 3 bases; unmatched junction nucleotides: 11. The CDR3 region is CASSSGLAELFYEQYV. CDR3 nucleotides: TGTGCCAGCAGCAGTGGACTAGCGGAGCTTTTCTACGAGCAGTACGTC.

This chain connects TRBV19 to TRBJ2-5; 8 bases agree with TRBD1. Germline-derived CDR1 and CDR2 are LNHDA and SQIVND (reference sequence). The ends lost 4 bases at V and 1 base at J; junction bases unmatched: 8. This CDR3 has 16 residues. CDR3 sequence (DNA): TGTGCCAGTAGTACGAAGACAGGGGCCCTCCAAGAGACCCAGTACTTC. It yields the protein CASSTKTGALQETQYF.

This clone appeared a single time. This chain joins TRBV11-3 and TRBJ2-7, with TRBD1 matching 8 bases. Germline V gives CDR1 SGHNT, CDR2 YENEEA. The CDR3 is 15 residues long. J gave up 3 bases and V 5 bases, and 9 bases lay outside the gene matches. The CDR3 DNA reads as TGTGCCAGCAGCCCCAAACCGGGACAGGACTACGAGCAGTACTTC. This translates into CASSPKPGQDYEQYF. The variable domain in full, completed from reference TRBV11-3 and TRBJ2-7, reads EAGVVQSPRYKIIEKKQPVAFWCNPISGHNTLYWYLQNLGQGPELLIRYENEEAVDDSQLPKDRFSAERLKGVDSTLKIQPAELGDSAVYLCASSPKPGQDYEQYFGPGTRLTVT.

This rearrangement joins TRBV9 to TRBJ1-3, with D possibly matching TRBD1 (6 bases). With 0 bases removed from V and 3 bases from J, the gap between germline ends came to 10 bases. Germline assignment: CDR1 SGDLS and CDR2 YYNGEE. The CDR3 extends over 15 amino acids. This chain's CDR3 is CASSVEGGGGNTIYF. For the CDR3, the DNA is TGTGCCAGCAGCGTAGAAGGGGGGGGTGGAAACACCATATATTTT. Combining the CDR3 with reference TRBV9 and TRBJ1-3 gives the whole variable domain DSGVTQTPKHLITATGQRVTLRCSPRSGDLSVYWYQQSLDQGLQFLIQYYNGEERAKGNILERFSAQQFPDLHSELNLSSLELGDSALYFCASSVEGGGGNTIYFGEGSWLTVV.

This clone was counted only a few times. The chain carries TRBV5-1 and TRBJ2-3; the match to TRBD1 covers 11 bases. J gave up 4 bases and V 5 bases, and 9 bases lay outside the gene matches. Germline V gene data show CDR1 as SGHRS and CDR2 as YFSETQ. This CDR3 is 16 amino acids long. The CDR3 DNA reads TGCGCCAGCAGGGGCGGGGGACAGGGGGTTCCAGATACGCAGTATTTT. Translating gives CASRGGGQGVPDTQYF.

The V gene is TRBV18, the J gene TRBJ1-3; D remains ambiguous. V lost 3 bases, J lost 4 bases, and 4 bases lay in between. CDR3 size: 12 residues. CDR1 is KGHSH and CDR2 is LQKENI in the germline V gene. As DNA, the CDR3 is TGTGCCAGCTCACCCCAGGGAAACACCATATATTTT. This encodes CASSPQGNTIYF. The variable domain in full, completed from reference TRBV18 and TRBJ1-3, reads NAGVMQNPRHLVRRRGQEARLRCSPMKGHSHVYWYRQLPEEGLKFMVYLQKENIIDESGMPKERFSAEFPKEGPSILRIQQVVRGDSAAYFCASSPQGNTIYFGEGSWLTVV.

This clone appeared a single time. V and J are TRBV5-1 and TRBJ2-3; 8 nucleotides match TRBD2. Germline V gene sequence: CDR1 SGHRS, CDR2 YFSETQ. CDR3 length: 15 amino acids. V trimming: 1 base; J trimming: 3 bases; junction bases outside the gene matches: 4. The CDR3 spells CASSLSSGVTDTQYF. CDR3 coding DNA: TGCGCCAGCAGCTTGAGTAGCGGGGTTACAGATACGCAGTATTTT.